This T cell receptor beta chain was profiled in a study of shared clonotypes between healthy human individuals. Repertoires were generated with immunoSEQ multiplex PCR, while TCRdb's copy carries only in-frame clones and drops some. The table lists some 2,500,000 clones, just under 95% of them singletons. As regards this clone: Its cognate antigen is unknown.

Trimming shortened V by 0 bases and J by 5 bases, and 10 bases separated the two germline ends. Germline assignment: CDR1 MNHNS and CDR2 SASEGT. The CDR3 consists of 14 residues. The investigators split CD4+ cells into a CD45RA+ naive subset and a CD45RA-negative memory subset. Study-wide results and caveats: Limitation of the genetic and exposure-history diversity represented came from the few donors. Sample collection involved blood only; tissue repertoires are likely different.

Source material: naive CD4+ T cells from PBMCs. Indicated subset: CD45RA+ positively selected. This TCR was recovered from a man younger than 35 in good health. Some clones in this sample may be carry-over from other donors' samples. The chain employs TRBV6-1 and TRBJ2-5; D is uncertain. CDR3 nucleotide sequence: TGTGCCAGCAGTGAAGCGTGGCAGGATGAGACCCAGTACTTC. Protein sequence: CASSEAWQDETQYF.